This TCR beta chain stems from a study of T cells after yellow fever vaccination. The CDR3 covers 14 residues. Germline-derived CDR1 and CDR2 are MNHEY and SVGAGI. V was clipped by 5 bases and J by 8 bases; unmatched bases: 7. TCRdb re-analysed the 5' RACE reads in MiXCR, keeping a single row per CDR3 protein. The data hold 250,000 to 400,000 distinct CDR3 sequences, with 4.1% observed a single time. The starting material was PBMCs, obtained 5 days after the yellow fever booster vaccination. The chain carries TRBV6-5 and TRBJ1-2; 11 bases line up with TRBD1. This sequence originates from a man between 18 and 35 years old who received the YFV17D yellow fever vaccine. This CDR3 is CASSIGQGAGGYTF. CDR3 nucleotides: TGTGCCAGCAGTATCGGACAGGGGGCCGGAGGCTACACCTTC.